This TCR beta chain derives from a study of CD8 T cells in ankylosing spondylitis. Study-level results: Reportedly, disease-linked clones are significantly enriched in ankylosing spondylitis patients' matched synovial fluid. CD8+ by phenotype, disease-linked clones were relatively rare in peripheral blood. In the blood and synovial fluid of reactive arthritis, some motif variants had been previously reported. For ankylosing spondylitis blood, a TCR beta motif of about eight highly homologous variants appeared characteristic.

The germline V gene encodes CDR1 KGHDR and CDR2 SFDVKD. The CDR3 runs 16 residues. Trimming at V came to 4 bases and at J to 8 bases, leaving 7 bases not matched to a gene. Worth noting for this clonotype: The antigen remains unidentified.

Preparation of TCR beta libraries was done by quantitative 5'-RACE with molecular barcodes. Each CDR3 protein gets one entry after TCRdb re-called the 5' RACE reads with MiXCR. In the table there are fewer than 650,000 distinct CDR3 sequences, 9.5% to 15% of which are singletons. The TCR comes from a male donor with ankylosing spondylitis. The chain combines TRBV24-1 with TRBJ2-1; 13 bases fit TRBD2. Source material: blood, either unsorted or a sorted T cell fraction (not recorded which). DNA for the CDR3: TGTGCCACCAGTGACCTGACTAGCGGGAGGATGGATGAGCAGTTCTTC. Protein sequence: CATSDLTSGRMDEQFF.